The clone carrying this TCR beta chain was seen ten or more times. Its antigen is not known. This record belongs to a study of blood T cells in healthy people across ages. The wider study: The template switching approach captured approximately one barcoded beta molecule for every two T cells. Study findings and constraints: There were more naive CD4+ cells and higher diversity in long-lived donors than in aged donors.

The CDR3 runs 14 residues. V gave up 5 bases and J gave up 6 bases; unmatched junction bases: 6. Germline values: CDR1 SGHTA, CDR2 FQGNSA. Together with a sample-barcoded 5' primer, a J-beta primer mix was included in a second PCR lasting about 7 to 11 cycles. Each CDR3 protein is one row after TCRdb ran MiXCR on the 5' RACE reads. The sample holds some 790,000 distinct CDR3 sequences, around 28% seen once. This clonotype was obtained from a woman of 80 years or more in good health. Sample: blood. The chain carries TRBV7-2 and TRBJ1-4, with 7 bases lining up with TRBD1. The CDR3 here is CASSPGGTDEKLFF. The CDR3 coding sequence is TGTGCCAGCAGCCCAGGGGGTACGGATGAAAAACTGTTTTTT.